The 5 T cell receptor beta chains given below trace back to one sample, sequenced in a study of cytomegalovirus exposure and HLA in healthy donors. Clones were sequenced by immunoSEQ multiplex PCR, and TCRdb holds only the in-frame ones, with some missing. In the table there are under 200,000 clones, about 86% of which are singletons. The sample comprised PBMCs. The receptors were sampled from a woman aged 18-35 years in good health and CMV-seronegative.

This clone occurred a few times. CDR3 amino acids: CASSTQGANTEAFF. In DNA form, the CDR3 reads TGTGCCAGCAGCACCCAGGGGGCGAACACTGAAGCTTTCTTT. The chain combines TRBV7-6 with TRBJ1-1; 8 bases match TRBD1. CDR3 length equals 14 residues. The V gene end was trimmed by 5 bases and the J gene end by 1 base; junction bases not matched to a gene: 3. CDR1 is SGHVS, CDR2 FNYEAQ, per germline.

The rearrangement uses TRBV6-5 and TRBJ1-2, with 7 bases lining up with TRBD1. CDR3 length: 11 amino acids. After removal of 5 bases from V and 6 bases from J, the junction contained 0 bases not matched to a gene. CDR1 is MNHEY and CDR2 is SVGAGI in the germline V gene. Here the CDR3 reads CASSDRDGYTF. The CDR3 DNA reads as TGTGCCAGCAGTGACAGGGATGGCTACACCTTC.

The V call is TRBV6-5, the J call TRBJ2-5; 8 bases align to TRBD1. CDR3 size: 14 residues. The germline CDR1 and CDR2 sequences are MNHEY and SVGAGI. J gave up 4 bases and V 5 bases, and 6 bases lay outside the gene matches. The CDR3 region has the DNA TGTGCCAGCAGTCCCGGGCAGGGGGCAGAGACCCAGTACTTC. It yields the protein CASSPGQGAETQYF.

V and J are TRBV5-1 and TRBJ1-6; D is ambiguous. The V and J ends lost 0 bases and 9 bases respectively, with 13 bases between them. This CDR3 region has 15 residues. Germline lookup yields CDR1 SGHRS and CDR2 YFSETQ. The CDR3 loop reads CASSLDSNPISPLHF. In DNA form, the CDR3 reads TGCGCCAGCAGCTTGGACAGTAATCCGATTTCACCCCTCCACTTT.

The chain is built from TRBV2 and TRBJ1-1; 9 bases align to TRBD1. V was clipped by 6 bases and J by 5 bases; unmatched bases: 13. The V gene's germline CDR1 is SNHLY and CDR2 FYNNEI. This CDR3 has 16 amino acids. CDR3 DNA sequence: TGTGCCAGCAGCCGGGACAGGGTGACGATTCGAACTGAAGCTTTCTTT. It yields the protein CASSRDRVTIRTEAFF.